These 26 T cell receptor beta chains originate from one sample sequenced in a study of blood T cells in healthy people across ages. A J-beta primer mix and a sample-barcoded 5' primer were used in a second PCR of roughly 7 to 12 cycles. Each CDR3 protein gets one entry after TCRdb re-called the 5' RACE reads with MiXCR. The sample has 1.5 million or so distinct CDR3 sequences; about 40% are singletons. The sequenced sample consisted of blood. All receptors come from a woman between 18 and 30 years old in good health.

As DNA, the CDR3 is TGTGCCAGCAGCCATAGCGGGGGGACCTACAATGAGCAGTTCTTC. It specifies CASSHSGGTYNEQFF. This chain links TRBV7-3 with TRBJ2-1; the match to TRBD2 covers 10 bases. The CDR3 is 15 residues long. V lost 5 bases to trimming and J lost 2 bases; unmatched junction nucleotides: 3. Germline CDR1 reads SGHTA; CDR2 reads FQGTGA. Looking up the rest from reference TRBV7-3 and TRBJ2-1 gives the full variable domain: GAGVSQTPSNKVTEKGKYVELRCDPISGHTALYWYRQSLGQGPEFLIYFQGTGAADDSGLPNDRFFAVRPEGSVSTLKIQRTERGDSAVYLCASSHSGGTYNEQFFGPGTRLTVL.

This sequence joins TRBV7-6 and TRBJ1-5; D unclear. Germline CDR1 and CDR2: SGHVS and FNYEAQ. This CDR3 has 13 amino acids. V lost 5 bases, J lost 5 bases, and 10 bases lay in between. The CDR3 sequence is CASSAAEYQPQHF. The CDR3 DNA reads TGTGCCAGCAGCGCCGCGGAATATCAGCCCCAGCATTTT. The entire variable domain, with the rest obtained from reference TRBV7-6 and TRBJ1-5, is as follows: GAGVSQSPRYKVTKRGQDVALRCDPISGHVSLYWYRQALGQGPEFLTYFNYEAQQDKSGLPNDRFSAERPEGSISTLTIQRTEQRDSAMYRCASSAAEYQPQHFGDGTRLSIL.

The V and J genes are TRBV7-3 and TRBJ1-1, with no clear D. Germline-derived CDR1 and CDR2 are SGHTA and FQGTGA. The CDR3 covers 16 residues. With 5 bases removed from V and 5 bases from J, the gap between germline ends came to 21 bases. Written as DNA, the CDR3 is TGTGCCAGCAGCCAGACCTACGGCAAAACGGGGACTGAAGCTTTCTTT. Amino acids: CASSQTYGKTGTEAFF.

CDR3 residues: CASSTLSGGGGFGEQYF. CDR3 coding DNA: TGTGCCAGCAGCACCCTGTCGGGGGGAGGGGGATTTGGCGAGCAGTACTTC. This chain connects TRBV7-6 to TRBJ2-7; possibly TRBD2 for D (7 bases). Trimming removed 5 bases from V and 6 bases from J, with 26 bases in between. The CDR3 runs 17 residues. CDR1 and CDR2 from the germline V gene are SGHVS and FNYEAQ.

In the case of this clonotype: The junction departs from germline at one end; a sequencing error may be responsible. V is TRBV25-1 and J is TRBJ2-3, with a tentative D call TRBD1 (5 bases). This CDR3 is 12 amino acids long. Germline V gene data show CDR1 as MGHDK and CDR2 as SYGVNS. CDR3: CASGQEANTRYF. The CDR3 nucleotides read TGTGCCAGCGGACAAGAAGCGAATACGCGGTATTTT.

This clonotype was detected a few times. V gene TRBV2 combines with J gene TRBJ2-4; 7 bases agree with TRBD1. In germline, CDR1 is SNHLY, CDR2 FYNNEI. The junction had 7 bases not matched to a gene; V was cut back by 6 bases and J by 5 bases. The CDR3 consists of 14 residues. The CDR3 spells CASSTGTDQNIQYF. In nucleotides, the CDR3 is TGTGCCAGCAGCACCGGGACAGACCAAAACATTCAGTACTTC.

Only a few counts were recorded for this clonotype. The chain has TRBV10-3 and TRBJ2-1, with 9 bases matching TRBD1. Germline loops: CDR1 ENHRY, CDR2 SYGVKD. The CDR3 is 15 amino acids. The V and J ends lost 10 bases and 0 bases, in that order; junction bases with no gene match: 7. The CDR3 DNA sequence: TGTGCCACCGCCGGGACAGGGACCTCCTACAATGAGCAGTTCTTC. Amino acid sequence: CATAGTGTSYNEQFF.

This clonotype turned up a few times. The rearrangement joins TRBV12-5 to TRBJ1-5, with a tentative D call TRBD1 (6 bases). Germline V gene sequence: CDR1 LGHNT, CDR2 FRNRAP. This CDR3 comprises 16 residues. V was cut by 1 base and J by 5 bases, with 15 bases left in between. The chain's CDR3 is CASGLDRTVGDQPQHF. The CDR3 DNA follows: TGTGCTAGTGGTTTGGACAGGACAGTAGGAGATCAGCCCCAGCATTTT.

V gene TRBV4-2 combines with J gene TRBJ2-1; D is unclear. The V and J ends lost 4 bases and 0 bases respectively, with 13 bases between them. The germline CDR1 and CDR2 sequences are LGHNA and YNFKEQ. The CDR3 length is 16 residues. The CDR3 DNA is TGTGCCAGCAGCCGCTTTTGGAGACTCTCCTACAATGAGCAGTTCTTC. Its protein product is CASSRFWRLSYNEQFF.

Only a few counts were recorded for this clonotype. This chain joins TRBV25-1 and TRBJ2-1, with unresolved D. Germline V gene sequence: CDR1 MGHDK, CDR2 SYGVNS. Trimming shortened V by 11 bases and J by 0 bases, and 11 bases separated the two germline ends. The CDR3 contains 13 residues. The CDR3 DNA is TGTGCCTCTCCCACACCCTCCTACAATGAGCAGTTCTTC. Its protein is CASPTPSYNEQFF.

The chain carries TRBV25-1 and TRBJ2-5; D unclear. The closer fit of TRBJ2-7 to the DNA end suggests the J call may be wrong. The CDR3 is 15 amino acids. CDR1 MGHDK and CDR2 SYGVNS come from the germline V gene. The CDR3 sequence is CASSPPGTSRYEQYF. CDR3 nucleotide sequence: TGTGCCAGCAGCCCACCGGGCACCTCAAGGTACGAGCAGTACTTC.

The V and J genes are TRBV12-3 or TRBV12-4 and TRBJ2-7; no firm D call. The CDR3 runs to 13 residues. Trimming removed 5 bases from V and 7 bases from J, with 15 bases in between. DNA for the CDR3: TGTGCCAGCAGTAGCATCCCATACAATGAGCAGTACTTC. Translation gives CASSSIPYNEQYF.

The sample holds many counts of this clonotype. The chain is built from TRBV11-2 and TRBJ2-3; 7 nucleotides agree with TRBD2. The germline V gene encodes CDR1 SGHAT and CDR2 FQNNGV. The CDR3 loop spans 17 amino acids. Trimming cost V 3 bases and J 4 bases; bases outside gene matches: 13. CDR3 in DNA: TGTGCCAGCAGCTTGGATCCCACGACTAGCTTCTCAGATACGCAGTATTTT. Translated: CASSLDPTTSFSDTQYF.

This clonotype came up a few times. The J gene is TRBJ2-1, the V gene TRBV20-1; either TRBD1 or TRBD2 may fit D (6 bases each). Per germline, CDR1 DFQATT and CDR2 SNEGSKA (reference sequence). The CDR3 contains 16 residues. The V end lost 1 base, the J end lost 4 bases, and 17 bases lay between the germline ends. The CDR3 nucleotides are TGCAGTGCTAGAGGGTCCGGGGGCCTCTCTTACAATGAGCAGTTCTTC. Translating it yields CSARGSGGLSYNEQFF.

The V call is TRBV5-1, the J call TRBJ1-2, with D hard to call. Germline values: CDR1 SGHRS, CDR2 YFSETQ. The CDR3 consists of 13 residues. Trimming removed 4 bases at V and 4 bases at J, with 11 bases between. CDR3 DNA sequence: TGCGCCAGCAGCCCGCTGAACAGCTATGGCTACACCTTC. This gives the protein CASSPLNSYGYTF.

Only a few counts were recorded for this clonotype. The V gene is TRBV29-1, the J gene TRBJ2-6; tentative D call: TRBD1 (6 bases). The CDR3 contains 15 residues. Germline V gene lookup returns CDR1 SQVTM and CDR2 ANQGSEA. V was pared by 1 base and J by 0 bases, with 7 bases between. CDR3 sequence: CSVEARGSGANVLTF. CDR3 bases: TGCAGCGTTGAAGCCAGGGGCTCTGGGGCCAACGTCCTGACTTTC. The complete variable domain, with remaining parts taken from reference TRBV29-1 and TRBJ2-6, reads SAVISQKPSRDICQRGTSLTIQCQVDSQVTMMFWYRQQPGQSLTLIATANQGSEATYESGFVIDKFPISRPNLTFSTLTVSNMSPEDSSIYLCSVEARGSGANVLTFGAGSRLTVL.

The chain's CDR3 is CASSEPTGRNQPQHF. CDR3 DNA sequence: TGTGCCAGCAGTGAACCTACAGGGCGCAATCAGCCCCAGCATTTT. The chain is built from TRBV6-1 and TRBJ1-5; possible D gene TRBD1, 6 bases. This CDR3 has 15 residues. Germline V gives CDR1 MNHNS, CDR2 SASEGT. V shed 2 bases and J shed 2 bases, with 10 bases lying between them.

This clonotype has a handful of counts. V gene TRBV20-1 combines with J gene TRBJ2-7, with TRBD2 matching 11 bases. CDR1 DFQATT and CDR2 SNEGSKA come from the germline V gene (reference sequence). The CDR3 has 14 residues. Germline trimming cut 3 bases from V and 4 bases from J; bases unmatched to any gene: 5. The CDR3 coding sequence is TGCAGTGCTAGGGAGACTAGCGGGACTTACGAGCAGTACTTC. Protein: CSARETSGTYEQYF.

J is TRBJ1-2 and V is TRBV15, with 11 bases lining up with TRBD1. Germline CDR1 is LNHNV and CDR2 is YYDKDF (reference sequence). V was clipped by 5 bases and J by 2 bases; unmatched bases: 4. The length of the CDR3 is 15 residues. As DNA, the CDR3 is TGTGCCACCAGCGGCCGGGACAGGGGGAACTATGGCTACACCTTC. Amino acid sequence: CATSGRDRGNYGYTF.

This clonotype was counted at least ten times. V and J are TRBV28 and TRBJ2-4; D is ambiguous. V was cut by 2 bases and J by 10 bases, with 9 bases left in between. CDR3 size: 12 residues. Germline CDR1 is MDHEN and CDR2 is SYDVKM. As DNA, the CDR3 is TGTGCCAGCAGTTTACTCCGCGAGATTCAGTACTTC. It translates to CASSLLREIQYF. Variable domain in full (rest from reference TRBV28 and TRBJ2-4): DVKVTQSSRYLVKRTGEKVFLECVQDMDHENMFWYRQDPGLGLRLIYFSYDVKMKEKGDIPEGYSVSREKKERFSLILESASTNQTSMYLCASSLLREIQYFGAGTRLSVL.

The chain joins TRBV5-1 to TRBJ2-7, with 9 bases fitting TRBD2. Looked up from germline, CDR1 is SGHRS and CDR2 is YFSETQ. Unmatched junction bases numbered 13, after V lost 4 bases and J lost 5 bases. The CDR3 spans 16 residues. CDR3: CASSARPSGARDEQYF. The CDR3 coding sequence is TGCGCCAGCAGCGCCCGACCTAGCGGGGCAAGAGACGAGCAGTACTTC.

This clonotype showed up just a few times. The chain joins TRBV20-1 to TRBJ2-1; TRBD2 matches 8 bases. The CDR3 contains 15 residues. The junction had 10 bases not matched to a gene; V was cut back by 6 bases and J by 3 bases. CDR1 is DFQATT, CDR2 SNEGSKA, per germline (reference sequence). The CDR3 nucleotides read TGCAGTGCCCCCCCGGGAGGGGCGAACTACAATGAGCAGTTCTTC. Translated, it gives CSAPPGGANYNEQFF.

The rearrangement uses TRBV6-5 and TRBJ2-7; tentatively, D is TRBD2 (5 bases). CDR1 is MNHEY and CDR2 is SVGAGI in the germline V gene. The length of the CDR3 is 13 residues. V was clipped by 4 bases and J by 2 bases, with 9 bases between them. The CDR3 here is CASSWTSTYEQYF. The DNA for the CDR3 is TGTGCCAGCAGTTGGACTTCGACCTACGAGCAGTACTTC.

V is TRBV5-1 and J is TRBJ1-6; 7 bases align to TRBD1. V shed 0 bases and J 9 bases; nucleotides not matched to a gene: 12. The CDR3 length is 17 residues. Germline V CDR1 and CDR2: SGHRS, YFSETQ. CDR3 DNA: TGCGCCAGCAGCTTGGTGTTTGCGGGATCAGGGGGTTCACCCCTCCACTTT. Translated: CASSLVFAGSGGSPLHF.

This clonotype was seen ten or more times. The V gene is TRBV3-1, the J gene TRBJ2-3; D gene unclear. V shed 6 bases and J shed 3 bases, with 10 bases lying between them. The V gene's germline CDR1 is LGHDT and CDR2 YNNKEL (reference sequence). CDR3 length: 13 residues. The CDR3 is CASSHLATDTQYF. The DNA for the CDR3 is TGTGCCAGCAGTCACTTGGCGACAGATACGCAGTATTTT.

The rearrangement joins TRBV7-6 to TRBJ2-1, with D unresolved. Trimming stripped 5 bases from V and 9 bases from J, with 8 bases between. Germline values: CDR1 SGHVS, CDR2 FNYEAQ. This CDR3 region has 11 residues. CDR3 bases: TGTGCCAGCAGCCCACTGTTTGAGCAGTTCTTC. Its translation is CASSPLFEQFF.